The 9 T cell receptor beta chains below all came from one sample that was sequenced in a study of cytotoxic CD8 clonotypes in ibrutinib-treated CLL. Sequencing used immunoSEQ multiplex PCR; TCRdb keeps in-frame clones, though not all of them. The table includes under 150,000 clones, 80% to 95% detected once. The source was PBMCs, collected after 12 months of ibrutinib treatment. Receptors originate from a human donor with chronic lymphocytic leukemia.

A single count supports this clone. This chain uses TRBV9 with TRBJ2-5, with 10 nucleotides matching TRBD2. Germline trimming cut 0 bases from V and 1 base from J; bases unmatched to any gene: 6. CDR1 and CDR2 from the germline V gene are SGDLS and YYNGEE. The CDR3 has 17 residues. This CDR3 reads CASSVEVTSGLQETQYF. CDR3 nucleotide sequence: TGTGCCAGCAGCGTAGAAGTGACTAGCGGGCTCCAAGAGACCCAGTACTTC.

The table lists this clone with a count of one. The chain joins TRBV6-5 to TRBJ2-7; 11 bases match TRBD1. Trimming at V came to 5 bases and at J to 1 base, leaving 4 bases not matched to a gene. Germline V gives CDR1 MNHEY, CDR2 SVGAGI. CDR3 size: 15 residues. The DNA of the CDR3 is TGTGCCAGCAGTCGGACAGGGGGCATTTCCTACGAGCAGTACTTC. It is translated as CASSRTGGISYEQYF.

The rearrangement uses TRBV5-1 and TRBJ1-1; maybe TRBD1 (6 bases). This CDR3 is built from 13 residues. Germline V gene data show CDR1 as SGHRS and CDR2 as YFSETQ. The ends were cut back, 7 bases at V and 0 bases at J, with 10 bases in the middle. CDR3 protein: CASAGQLNTEAFF. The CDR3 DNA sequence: TGCGCCAGCGCAGGACAGTTGAACACTGAAGCTTTCTTT.

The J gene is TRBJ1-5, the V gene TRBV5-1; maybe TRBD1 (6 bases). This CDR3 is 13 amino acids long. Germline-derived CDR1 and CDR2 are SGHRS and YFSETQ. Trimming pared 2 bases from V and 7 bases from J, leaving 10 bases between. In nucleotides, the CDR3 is TGCGCCAGCAGCTTACAGGGCGACCAGCCCCAGCATTTT. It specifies CASSLQGDQPQHF.

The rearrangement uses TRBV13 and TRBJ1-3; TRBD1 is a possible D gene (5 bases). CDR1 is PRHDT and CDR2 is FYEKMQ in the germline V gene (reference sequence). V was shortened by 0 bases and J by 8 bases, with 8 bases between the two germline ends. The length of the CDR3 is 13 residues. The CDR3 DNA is TGTGCCAGCAGCTTAGGCAACAGGTACACCATATATTTT. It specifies CASSLGNRYTIYF.

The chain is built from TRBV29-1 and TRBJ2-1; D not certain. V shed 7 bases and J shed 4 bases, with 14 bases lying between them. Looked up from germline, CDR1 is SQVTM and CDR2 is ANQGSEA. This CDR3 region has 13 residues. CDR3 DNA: TGCAGCGGTCTCGGGCTATTGTACAATGAGCAGTTCTTC. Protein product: CSGLGLLYNEQFF.

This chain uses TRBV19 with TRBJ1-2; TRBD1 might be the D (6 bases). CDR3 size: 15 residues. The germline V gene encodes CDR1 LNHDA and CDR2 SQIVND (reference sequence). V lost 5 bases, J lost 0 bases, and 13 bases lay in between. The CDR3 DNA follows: TGTGCCAGTAGTTGGGGGCTTGGATCTAACTATGGCTACACCTTC. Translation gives CASSWGLGSNYGYTF.

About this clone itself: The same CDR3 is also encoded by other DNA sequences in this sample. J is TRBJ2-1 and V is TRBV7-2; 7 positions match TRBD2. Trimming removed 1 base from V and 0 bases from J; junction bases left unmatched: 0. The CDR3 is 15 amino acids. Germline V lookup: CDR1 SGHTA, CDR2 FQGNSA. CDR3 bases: TGTGCCAGCAGCTTAGGGACTAGCTCCTACAATGAGCAGTTCTTC. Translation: CASSLGTSSYNEQFF.

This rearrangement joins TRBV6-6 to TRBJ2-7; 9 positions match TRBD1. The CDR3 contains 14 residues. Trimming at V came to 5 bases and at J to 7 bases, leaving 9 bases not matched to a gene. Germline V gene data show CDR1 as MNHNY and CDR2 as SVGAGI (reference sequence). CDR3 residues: CASSPGTGTGEQYF. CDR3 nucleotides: TGTGCCAGCAGTCCAGGGACAGGGACGGGGGAGCAGTACTTC.